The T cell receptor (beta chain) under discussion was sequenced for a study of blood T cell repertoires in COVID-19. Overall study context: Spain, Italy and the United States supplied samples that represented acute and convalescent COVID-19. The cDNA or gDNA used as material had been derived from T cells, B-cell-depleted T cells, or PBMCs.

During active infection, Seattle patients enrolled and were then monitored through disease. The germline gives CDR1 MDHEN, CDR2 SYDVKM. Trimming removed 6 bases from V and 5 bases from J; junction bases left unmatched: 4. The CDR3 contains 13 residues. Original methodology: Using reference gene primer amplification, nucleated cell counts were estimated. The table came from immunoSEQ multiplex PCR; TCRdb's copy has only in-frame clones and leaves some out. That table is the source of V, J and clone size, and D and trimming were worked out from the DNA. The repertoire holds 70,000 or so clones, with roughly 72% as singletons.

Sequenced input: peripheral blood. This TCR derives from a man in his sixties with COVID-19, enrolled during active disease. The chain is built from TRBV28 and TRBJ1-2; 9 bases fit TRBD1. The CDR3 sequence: CASSTGQGYGYTF. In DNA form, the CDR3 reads TGTGCCAGCAGCACCGGACAGGGGTATGGCTACACCTTC.